A single sample gave rise to the 14 T cell receptor beta chains below, sequenced in a study of shared clonotypes between healthy human individuals. Assay: immunoSEQ multiplex PCR; the TCRdb copy retains only in-frame clones and omits some. The sample has about 1.1 million clones; 78% are singletons. The material sequenced was memory CD4+ T cells from PBMCs. Subset in this sample: CD45RA-negative fraction. The origin of the receptors is a man aged 18 to 35 in good health. Some clones in this sample may be carry-over from other donors' samples.

The table lists this clone with a count of one. The genes are TRBV5-1 and TRBJ2-3, with 10 bases aligning to TRBD2. V trimming: 4 bases; J trimming: 0 bases; junction bases outside the gene matches: 2. Germline CDR1 and CDR2: SGHRS and YFSETQ. This CDR3 comprises 15 residues. The DNA of the CDR3 is TGCGCCAGCAGCGCGACTAGCGGGAGCACAGATACGCAGTATTTT. Amino acids: CASSATSGSTDTQYF.

This clone was seen a handful of times. The J gene is TRBJ1-1, the V gene TRBV19; a possible D gene is TRBD1 (6 bases). Germline V gene data show CDR1 as LNHDA and CDR2 as SQIVND (reference sequence). This CDR3 comprises 14 residues. Trimming took off 10 bases at V and 4 bases at J, with 19 bases between the two ends. Here the CDR3 reads CATVNQGRSTEAFF. The CDR3 nucleotides read TGTGCCACGGTGAACCAGGGGCGCAGCACTGAAGCTTTCTTT.

Only a few counts were recorded for this clone. V usage is TRBV18 and J usage is TRBJ1-2, with D maybe TRBD1 (6 bases). CDR3 size: 15 residues. V lost 6 bases and J lost 0, with 14 bases in between. The germline gives CDR1 KGHSH, CDR2 LQKENI. CDR3 DNA sequence: TGTGCCAGCTCCCCAGGACAGAGTTCTAACTATGGCTACACCTTC. It codes for CASSPGQSSNYGYTF.

Here the CDR3 DNA reads TGTGCCAGCAGTTTCCCGGGACAGGGGCCTGAAGCTTTCTTT. Amino acids: CASSFPGQGPEAFF. The V call is TRBV6-5, the J call TRBJ1-1; 10 nucleotides line up with TRBD1. With V trimmed by 4 bases and J by 6 bases, 5 bases remained unmatched. The CDR3 contains 14 residues. Germline V gives CDR1 MNHEY, CDR2 SVGAGI.

With regard to this clone: Other DNA variants within this sample encode the same CDR3. The chain links TRBV7-3 to TRBJ2-3, with a tentative D call TRBD1 (5 bases). Per the germline V gene, CDR1 is SGHTA and CDR2 is FQGTGA. The CDR3 covers 13 residues. V dropped 0 bases and J dropped 6 bases, with 7 bases sitting between them. The CDR3 coding sequence is TGTGCCAGCAGCTTAACAGGGGCGGATACGCAGTATTTT. Translation gives CASSLTGADTQYF.

V usage is TRBV5-1 and J usage is TRBJ2-7, with no clear D. CDR3 size: 12 residues. The germline V gene has CDR1 SGHRS and CDR2 YFSETQ. V was cut by 1 base and J by 3 bases, with 5 bases left in between. The DNA of the CDR3 is TGCGCCAGCAGCTTGCCCCACTACGAGCAGTACTTC. Translating it yields CASSLPHYEQYF.

This clone was detected only a few times. J is TRBJ2-7 and V is TRBV7-9; TRBD2 matches at 14 bases. V was pared by 4 bases and J by 3 bases, with 14 bases of the junction left unmatched. The germline gives CDR1 SEHNR, CDR2 FQNEAQ (reference sequence). The CDR3 extends over 19 amino acids. The DNA for the CDR3 is TGTGCCAGCAGCTACTCGATATTGGGACTAGCGGGAGAGGTCTACGAGCAGTACTTC. Protein sequence: CASSYSILGLAGEVYEQYF.

The rearrangement uses TRBV19 and TRBJ2-3; 8 bases align to TRBD1. Unmatched junction bases numbered 8, after V lost 6 bases and J lost 6 bases. The CDR3 sequence is 14 residues long. Germline V gene lookup returns CDR1 LNHDA and CDR2 SQIVND (reference sequence). DNA for the CDR3: TGTGCCAGTAGAAGGGACAGGCTCTCCGATACGCAGTATTTT. Amino acids: CASRRDRLSDTQYF.

This clone showed up just a few times. The chain links TRBV7-9 to TRBJ2-1; 12 nucleotides match TRBD1. CDR1 SEHNR and CDR2 FQNEAQ come from the germline V gene (reference sequence). Trimming cost V 3 bases and J 9 bases; bases outside gene matches: 6. The CDR3 is 15 residues long. CDR3 nucleotides: TGTGCCAGCAGCTTCGGGACAGGGGGCCTGGGTGAGCAGTTCTTC. Translating it yields CASSFGTGGLGEQFF.

The chain couples TRBV27 to TRBJ2-2; D unclear. V dropped 1 base and J dropped 5 bases, with 5 bases sitting between them. Germline lookup yields CDR1 MNHEY and CDR2 SMNVEV (reference sequence). This CDR3 has 13 residues. The CDR3: CASSLWVTGELFF. CDR3 sequence (DNA): TGTGCCAGCAGTTTATGGGTGACCGGGGAGCTGTTTTTT.

The chain joins TRBV21-1 to TRBJ2-5; the D segment call TRBD2 is taken from the table without a DNA check. TRBV21-1 is a documented pseudogene. The CDR3 totals 15 residues. The CDR3 DNA reads TGTGCCAGCAGAGATGGGAGGGGTACCCAAGAGACCCAGTACTTC. Translation gives CASRDGRGTQETQYF.

This clone has more than one count but fewer than ten. CDR3 residues: CASSLVAESGGTYEQYF. DNA of the CDR3: TGCGCCAGCAGCTTGGTTGCGGAGTCAGGGGGCACCTACGAGCAGTACTTC. The genes are TRBV5-1 and TRBJ2-7; 8 positions agree with TRBD1. The J segment lost 2 bases and the V segment lost 0 bases, leaving 10 bases of the junction unmatched. The CDR3 covers 17 residues. CDR1 and CDR2 from the germline V gene are SGHRS and YFSETQ.

The chain uses TRBV15 and TRBJ2-2; the D gene is possibly TRBD1 (5 bases). The germline V gene has CDR1 LNHNV and CDR2 YYDKDF (reference sequence). This CDR3 spans 15 amino acids. Trimming stripped 1 base from V and 5 bases from J, with 11 bases between. CDR3 region: CATSRGPGRTGELFF. In DNA, the CDR3 is TGTGCCACCAGCAGAGGTCCAGGGCGAACCGGGGAGCTGTTTTTT.

The CDR3: CASTPHLTSGSDEQYF. In nucleotides, the CDR3 is TGTGCCAGCACGCCCCACCTTACTAGCGGGAGCGACGAGCAGTACTTC. V and J are TRBV7-6 and TRBJ2-7; 11 bases match TRBD2. This CDR3 is built from 16 residues. V was pared by 7 bases and J by 5 bases, with 13 bases of the junction left unmatched. Germline V CDR1 and CDR2: SGHVS, FNYEAQ.